The clone carrying this TCR beta chain was seen many times. The data were obtained in a study of blood T cells in healthy people across ages. CDR3 size: 14 residues. Trimming took off 0 bases at V and 4 bases at J, with 10 bases between the two ends. Germline values: CDR1 SGDLS, CDR2 YYNGEE. Alongside a J-beta primer mix, a sample-barcoded 5' primer served in a second PCR lasting 7 to 11 cycles. From the 5' RACE reads, TCRdb called clonotypes with MiXCR, one entry per CDR3 protein. Found here are around 670,000 distinct CDR3 sequences, about 28% of them singletons; the top ten hold around 14%. The sample taken for sequencing was blood. This TCR was sampled from a woman aged 80 or older in good health. The rearrangement links TRBV9 to TRBJ2-5, with D hard to call. CDR3 in DNA: TGTGCCAGCAGCGTAGGTGGGCTTGCAGAGACCCAGTACTTC. It specifies CASSVGGLAETQYF.